Listed below are T cell receptor beta chains from one sample, sequenced in a study of cytomegalovirus exposure and HLA in healthy donors. Using immunoSEQ multiplex PCR, the repertoire was profiled, and TCRdb retains in-frame clones only, with some absent. The sample lists about 160,000 clones, around 74% occurring once. The specimen sequenced was PBMCs. Every receptor here comes from a female donor in good health and CMV-seronegative. CDR3s include the opening cysteine and the closing phenylalanine or tryptophan. Each record gives: clone size, V gene, J gene, D gene, CDR3 DNA, CDR3 protein. A D gene is named only where the DNA matches it firmly. The size entry is marked missing in some rows and otherwise reads once, few, many or a size class.

clone_size: .
v_call: TRBV9
j_call: TRBJ1-6
d_call: TRBD1
cdr3_nt: TGTGCCAGCAGCGTAGAGCCCAGGACAGGGGGGACTCCCCTCCACTTT
cdr3_aa: CASSVEPRTGGTPLHF

clone_size: .
v_call: TRBV6-6
j_call: TRBJ1-3
d_call: TRBD1
cdr3_nt: TGTGCCAGCAGTTACCGTAAACAGGGGTCTGGAAACACCATATATTTT
cdr3_aa: CASSYRKQGSGNTIYF

clone_size: .
v_call: TRBV7-3
j_call: TRBJ1-2
d_call: .
cdr3_nt: TGTGCCAGCAGTCCCGACAGAACCTATGGCTACACCTTC
cdr3_aa: CASSPDRTYGYTF

clone_size: .
v_call: TRBV5-4
j_call: TRBJ2-5
d_call: .
cdr3_nt: TGTGCCAGCAGCTTGGCCGGGAAAGAGACCCAGTACTTC
cdr3_aa: CASSLAGKETQYF

clone_size: few
v_call: TRBV29-1
j_call: TRBJ1-2
d_call: .
cdr3_nt: TGCAGCGCCTTAGCAGCCGATGGCTACACCTTC
cdr3_aa: CSALAADGYTF

clone_size: few
v_call: TRBV9
j_call: TRBJ2-7
d_call: TRBD2
cdr3_nt: TGTGCCAGCAGCGCCGGGACTAGCGGCGAGCAGTACTTC
cdr3_aa: CASSAGTSGEQYF

clone_size: .
v_call: TRBV2
j_call: TRBJ1-2
d_call: .
cdr3_nt: TGTGCCAGCAGTGAATACCGCTCCTCGAGCGGCTACACCTTC
cdr3_aa: CASSEYRSSSGYTF

clone_size: .
v_call: TRBV5-1
j_call: TRBJ1-5
d_call: .
cdr3_nt: TGCGCCAGCAGCTTGGACGGTAGCAATCAGCCCCAGCATTTT
cdr3_aa: CASSLDGSNQPQHF

clone_size: .
v_call: TRBV6-1
j_call: TRBJ1-5
d_call: TRBD1
cdr3_nt: TGTGCCAGCACCCCGGGACAGGAAAATCAGCCCCAGCATTTT
cdr3_aa: CASTPGQENQPQHF

clone_size: .
v_call: TRBV5-1
j_call: TRBJ2-3
d_call: .
cdr3_nt: TGCGCCAGCAGCTTGGGGGCCTTGACAGATACGCAGTATTTT
cdr3_aa: CASSLGALTDTQYF

clone_size: .
v_call: TRBV19
j_call: TRBJ1-2
d_call: TRBD1
cdr3_nt: TGTGCCAGTAGCGGCGGGACAGGGGGCCTCGGCTACACCTTC
cdr3_aa: CASSGGTGGLGYTF

clone_size: .
v_call: TRBV6-4
j_call: TRBJ1-2
d_call: .
cdr3_nt: TGTGCCAGCAATCCGACCACAGGGAACGACTATGGCTACACCTTC
cdr3_aa: CASNPTTGNDYGYTF

clone_size: .
v_call: TRBV5-4
j_call: TRBJ1-5
d_call: TRBD1
cdr3_nt: TGTGCCAGCAGTCCCCGGACAGGGAATCGGTTAAGGGGCAATCAGCCCCAGCATTTT
cdr3_aa: CASSPRTGNRLRGNQPQHF

clone_size: .
v_call: TRBV6-4
j_call: TRBJ1-1
d_call: .
cdr3_nt: TGTGCCAGCAGTGTCGAGTACCACACTGAAGCTTTCTTT
cdr3_aa: CASSVEYHTEAFF

clone_size: .
v_call: TRBV5-1
j_call: TRBJ2-5
d_call: TRBD2
cdr3_nt: TGCGCCAGCCGAGCGGGGGCGGGCGGGGAGACCCAGTACTTC
cdr3_aa: CASRAGAGGETQYF

clone_size: .
v_call: TRBV5-1
j_call: TRBJ2-2
d_call: .
cdr3_nt: TGCGCCACCCGTGCACTCGCAGGGGCCGGGGAGCTGTTTTTT
cdr3_aa: CATRALAGAGELFF

clone_size: .
v_call: TRBV15
j_call: TRBJ2-2
d_call: .
cdr3_nt: TGTGCCACCAGCAGAGCACAGGGAACCGGGGAGCTGTTTTTT
cdr3_aa: CATSRAQGTGELFF

clone_size: few
v_call: TRBV7-9
j_call: TRBJ2-5
d_call: .
cdr3_nt: TGTGCCAGCAGCCTTATGGGCACCCAAGAGACCCAGTACTTC
cdr3_aa: CASSLMGTQETQYF